This T cell receptor (beta chain) was sequenced in a study of CD8 T cells in ankylosing spondylitis (dated by TCRdb to 2016 to 2017). The study in broad terms: T cell receptor beta repertoires were profiled in healthy donors and ankylosing spondylitis patients so that disease-linked TCR variants could be found. Peripheral blood samples were taken, and synovial fluid was additionally collected from ankylosing spondylitis patients. The full study cohort comprised around 25 ankylosing spondylitis patients and over 95 healthy donors.

TCRdb lists the instrument as Illumina HiSeq 2500. TCR beta libraries were prepared by quantitative 5'-RACE with molecular barcodes. Processing in the source paper ran as follows. A new computational method, built on a probabilistic model of VDJ rearrangement, was used to identify disease-linked TCR variants. TCRdb cleaned the public reads at Q25 with fastp, built clones with MiXCR and kept in-frame beta chains. Here each entry gathers all rows of one CDR3 protein and keeps the most common genes and DNA. TCRdb's processing, not the study's, gives the V and J calls here. This sample gives some 240,000 distinct CDR3 sequences in total; 6% to 8.5% of them show up just once. The top ten hold around 14% of the sample. CDR1 and CDR2, looked up from the germline V gene, are SQVTM and ANQGSEA. V gives up 6 bases and J gives up 4 bases, and the segment between their germline ends measures 10 bases. Measured from the cysteine to the phenylalanine, the CDR3 is 12 residues long. Only the CDR3 portion is preserved as DNA: 36 bases, with reading frame beginning at the first base.

Many counts were recorded for this clonotype. Its antigen has not been determined. Base qualities were left out, and no much larger clone turns up one base away. The full study reports these points: The disease-linked clones were reported to be significantly enriched in matched synovial fluid samples from ankylosing spondylitis patients. Blood from ankylosing spondylitis patients appeared to be characterized by a TCR beta motif made up of under ten highly homologous amino acid variants. Some motif variants were previously reported in synovial fluid and blood of reactive arthritis patients, suggesting common disease-initiation mechanisms. The disease-linked clones had a CD8+ phenotype and were found at relatively low frequencies in peripheral blood.

The sequence links TRBV29-1 to TRBJ2-1, with an unclear D gene assignment. Input material: blood, either unsorted or a sorted T cell fraction (not recorded which). The receptor comes from a male donor with ankylosing spondylitis. The CDR3 corresponds to CSVVQYYNEQFF. The nucleotide sequence reads TGCAGCGTGGTTCAGTATTACAATGAGCAGTTCTTC.